This TCR beta chain emerged from a study of CD8 T cells in ankylosing spondylitis. V lost 4 bases and J lost 5; bases outside the gene matches: 12. This CDR3 is built from 16 residues. Germline assignment: CDR1 DFQATT and CDR2 SNEGSKA (reference sequence). Overall study results and limits: Disease-linked clones bore a CD8+ phenotype and were relatively rare in peripheral blood. Significant enrichment of disease-linked clones was reportedly seen in matched ankylosing spondylitis synovial fluid. Fewer than ten highly homologous variants made up a TCR beta motif, and this motif appeared characteristic of ankylosing spondylitis blood.

This clonotype was recorded at least ten times. The antigen is undetermined. From the 5' RACE reads, TCRdb called clonotypes with MiXCR, one entry per CDR3 protein. The sample lists 200,000 to 300,000 distinct CDR3 sequences, roughly a tenth seen once, with 2.6% in the top ten. Sequenced sample: blood, either unsorted or a sorted T cell fraction (not recorded which). This TCR was sampled from a male donor with ankylosing spondylitis or in good health (not recorded which). V and J are TRBV20-1 and TRBJ2-1, with 9 positions matching TRBD2. CDR3 loop: CSANRASGALDNEQFF. The CDR3, as DNA: TGCAGTGCTAACAGGGCTAGCGGGGCCCTTGACAATGAGCAGTTCTTC.